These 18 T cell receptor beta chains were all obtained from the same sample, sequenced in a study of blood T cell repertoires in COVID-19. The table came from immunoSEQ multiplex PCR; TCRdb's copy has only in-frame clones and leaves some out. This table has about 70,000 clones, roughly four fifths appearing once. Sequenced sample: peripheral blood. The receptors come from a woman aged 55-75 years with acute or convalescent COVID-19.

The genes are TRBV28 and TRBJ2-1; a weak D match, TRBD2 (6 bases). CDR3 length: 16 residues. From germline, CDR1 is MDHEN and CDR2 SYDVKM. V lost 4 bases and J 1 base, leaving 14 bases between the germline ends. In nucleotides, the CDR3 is TGTGCCAGCAGTTATGGGGTCGGGGGATCCTACAATGAGCAGTTCTTC. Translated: CASSYGVGGSYNEQFF.

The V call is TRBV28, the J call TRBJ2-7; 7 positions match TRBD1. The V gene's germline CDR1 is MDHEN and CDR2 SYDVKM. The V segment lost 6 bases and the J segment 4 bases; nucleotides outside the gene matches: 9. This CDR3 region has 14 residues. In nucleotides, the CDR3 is TGTGCCAGCAGCCGTCCCGGGACAGAATACGAGCAGTACTTC. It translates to CASSRPGTEYEQYF.

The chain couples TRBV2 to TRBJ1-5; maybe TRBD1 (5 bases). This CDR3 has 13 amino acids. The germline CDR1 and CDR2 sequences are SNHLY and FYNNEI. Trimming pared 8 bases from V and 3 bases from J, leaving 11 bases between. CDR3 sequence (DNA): TGTGCCAGCCTGGGGCAGGTCAATCAGCCCCAGCATTTT. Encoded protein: CASLGQVNQPQHF.

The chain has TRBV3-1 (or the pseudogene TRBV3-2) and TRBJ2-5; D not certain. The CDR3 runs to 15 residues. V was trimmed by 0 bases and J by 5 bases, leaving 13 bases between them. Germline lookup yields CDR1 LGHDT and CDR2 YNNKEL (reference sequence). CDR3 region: CASSQDLIARETQYF. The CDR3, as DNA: TGTGCCAGCAGCCAAGATCTCATTGCCCGGGAGACCCAGTACTTC.

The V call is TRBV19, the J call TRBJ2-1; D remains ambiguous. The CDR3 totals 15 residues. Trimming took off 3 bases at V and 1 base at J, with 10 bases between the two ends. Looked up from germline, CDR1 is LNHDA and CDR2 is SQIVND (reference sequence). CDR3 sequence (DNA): TGTGCCAGTAGTATCGACACGAGTTCCTACAATGAGCAGTTCTTC. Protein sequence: CASSIDTSSYNEQFF.

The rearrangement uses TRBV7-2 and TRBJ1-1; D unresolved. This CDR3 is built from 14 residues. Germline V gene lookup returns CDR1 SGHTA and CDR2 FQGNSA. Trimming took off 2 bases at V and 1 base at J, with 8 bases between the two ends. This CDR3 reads CASSLSHRNTEAFF. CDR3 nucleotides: TGTGCCAGCAGCTTATCACACCGGAACACTGAAGCTTTCTTT.

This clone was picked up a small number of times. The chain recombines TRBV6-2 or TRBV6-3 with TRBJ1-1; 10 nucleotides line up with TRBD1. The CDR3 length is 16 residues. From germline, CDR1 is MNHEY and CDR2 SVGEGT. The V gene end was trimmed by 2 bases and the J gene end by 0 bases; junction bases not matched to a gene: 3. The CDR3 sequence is CASSYRQGALNTEAFF. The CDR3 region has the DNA TGTGCCAGCAGTTACCGACAGGGGGCGTTGAACACTGAAGCTTTCTTT.

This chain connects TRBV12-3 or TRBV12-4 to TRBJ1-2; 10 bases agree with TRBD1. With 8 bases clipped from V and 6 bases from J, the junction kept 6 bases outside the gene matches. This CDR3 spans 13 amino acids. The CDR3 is CASSLGTGDGYTF. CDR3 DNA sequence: TGTGCCAGCTCACTCGGGACAGGGGATGGCTACACCTTC.

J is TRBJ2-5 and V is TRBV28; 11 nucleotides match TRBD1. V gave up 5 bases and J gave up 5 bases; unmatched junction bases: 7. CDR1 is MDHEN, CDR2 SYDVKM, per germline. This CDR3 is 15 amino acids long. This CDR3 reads CASSPADRGRETQYF. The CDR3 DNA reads TGTGCCAGCAGTCCCGCGGACAGGGGGCGGGAGACCCAGTACTTC.

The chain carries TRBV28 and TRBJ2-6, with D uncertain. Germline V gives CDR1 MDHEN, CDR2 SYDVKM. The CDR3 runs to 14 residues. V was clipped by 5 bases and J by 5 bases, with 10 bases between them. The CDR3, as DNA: TGTGCCAGCAGTCCGCTGAGGAGGGCCAACGTCCTGACTTTC. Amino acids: CASSPLRRANVLTF.

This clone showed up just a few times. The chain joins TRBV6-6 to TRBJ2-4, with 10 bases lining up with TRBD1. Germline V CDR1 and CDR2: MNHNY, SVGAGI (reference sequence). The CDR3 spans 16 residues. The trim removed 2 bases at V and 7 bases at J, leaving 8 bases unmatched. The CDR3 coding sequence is TGTGCCAGCAGTTACCCCGGGACAGGGGCCGGGAACATTCAGTACTTC. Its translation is CASSYPGTGAGNIQYF.

The CDR3 sequence is CASSASSSGRAGEQFF. DNA of the CDR3: TGTGCCAGCAGCGCTTCGTCTAGCGGGAGGGCCGGTGAGCAGTTCTTC. The chain couples TRBV3-1 (or the pseudogene TRBV3-2) to TRBJ2-1; 12 bases are shared with TRBD2. V lost 5 bases and J lost 9; bases outside the gene matches: 11. The CDR3 loop spans 16 amino acids. The germline CDR1 and CDR2 sequences are LGHDT and YNNKEL (reference sequence).

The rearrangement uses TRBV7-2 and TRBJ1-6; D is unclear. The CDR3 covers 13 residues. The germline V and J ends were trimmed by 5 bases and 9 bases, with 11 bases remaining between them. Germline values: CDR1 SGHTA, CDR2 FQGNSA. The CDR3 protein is CASSPFELSPLHF. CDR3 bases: TGTGCCAGCAGCCCGTTTGAGCTTTCACCCCTCCACTTT.

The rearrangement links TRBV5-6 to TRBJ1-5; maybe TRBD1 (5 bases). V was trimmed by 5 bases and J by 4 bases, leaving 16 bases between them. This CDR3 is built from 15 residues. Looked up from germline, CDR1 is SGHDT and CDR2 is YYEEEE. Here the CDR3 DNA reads TGTGCCAGCAGTTTCGGGGGTTCTACGAATCAGCCCCAGCATTTT. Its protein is CASSFGGSTNQPQHF.

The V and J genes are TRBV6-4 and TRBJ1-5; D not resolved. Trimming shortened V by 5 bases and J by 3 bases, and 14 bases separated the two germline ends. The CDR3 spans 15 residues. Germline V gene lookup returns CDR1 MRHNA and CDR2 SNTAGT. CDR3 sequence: CASSYQPGNNQPQHF. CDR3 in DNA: TGTGCCAGCAGTTACCAGCCCGGGAACAATCAGCCCCAGCATTTT.

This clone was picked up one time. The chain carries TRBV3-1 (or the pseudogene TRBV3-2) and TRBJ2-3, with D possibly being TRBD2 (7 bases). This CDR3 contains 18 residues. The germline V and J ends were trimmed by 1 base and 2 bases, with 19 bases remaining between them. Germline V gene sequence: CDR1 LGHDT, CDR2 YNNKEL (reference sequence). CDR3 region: CASSQVAGAPSDTDTQYF. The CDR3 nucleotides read TGTGCCAGCAGCCAAGTTGCGGGGGCCCCTTCGGACACAGATACGCAGTATTTT.

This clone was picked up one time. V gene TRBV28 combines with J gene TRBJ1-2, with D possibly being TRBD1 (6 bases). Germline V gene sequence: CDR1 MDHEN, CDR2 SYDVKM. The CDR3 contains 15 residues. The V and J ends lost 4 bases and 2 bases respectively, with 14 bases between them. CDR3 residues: CASSSSPGHNYGYTF. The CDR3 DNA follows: TGTGCCAGCAGTTCCTCTCCGGGACACAACTATGGCTACACCTTC.

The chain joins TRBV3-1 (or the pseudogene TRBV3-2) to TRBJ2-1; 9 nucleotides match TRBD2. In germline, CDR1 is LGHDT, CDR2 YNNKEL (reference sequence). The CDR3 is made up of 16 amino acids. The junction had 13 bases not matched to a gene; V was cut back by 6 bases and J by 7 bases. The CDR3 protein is CASRESGRTSVNEQFF. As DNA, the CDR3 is TGTGCCAGCAGGGAAAGCGGGAGGACGTCGGTAAATGAGCAGTTCTTC.